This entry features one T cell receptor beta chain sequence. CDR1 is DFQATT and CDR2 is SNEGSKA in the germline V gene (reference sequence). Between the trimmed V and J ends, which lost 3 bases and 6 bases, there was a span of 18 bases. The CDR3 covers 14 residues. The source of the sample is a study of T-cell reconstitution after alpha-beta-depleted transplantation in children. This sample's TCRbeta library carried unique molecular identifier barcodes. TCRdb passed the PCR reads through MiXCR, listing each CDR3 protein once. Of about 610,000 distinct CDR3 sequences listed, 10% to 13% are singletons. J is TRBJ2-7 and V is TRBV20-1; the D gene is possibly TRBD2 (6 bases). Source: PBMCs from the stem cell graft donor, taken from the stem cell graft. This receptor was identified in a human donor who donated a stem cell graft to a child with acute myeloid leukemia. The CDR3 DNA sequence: TGCAGTGCTAGCCGAGAGGCGCCGGGGGTCGAGCAGTACTTC. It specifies CSASREAPGVEQYF.